This T cell receptor (beta chain) stems from a study of glioma-infiltrating T cells after dendritic cell vaccination. Overall study: Glioblastoma patients came from Phase I and II dendritic cell vaccination trials.

TCRdb keeps only in-frame clones here, not all; method: immunoSEQ multiplex PCR. The sample carries around 100,000 clones, 81% recorded once. Trimming took 6 bases from V and 11 from J; bases not matched to a gene: 9. The germline CDR1 and CDR2 sequences are MNHEY and SMNVEV (reference sequence). The CDR3 spans 13 residues. This clone appeared a single time. The sequence was obtained from a human donor with glioblastoma. The chain joins TRBV27 to TRBJ1-1; TRBD1 agrees at 10 bases. This material consisted of blood, taken before dendritic cell vaccination. CDR3 nucleotide sequence: TGTGCCAGCAGGCAGACAGGGGGCGGAAGGGCTTTCTTT. It encodes CASRQTGGGRAFF.